The rows below give T cell receptor beta chains drawn from one sample of a study of technical replicates of blood from several donors. This table comes from immunoSEQ multiplex PCR, and its TCRdb copy is limited to in-frame clones, with some not included. The top ten hold more than 0.3% of the sample, which has about 97,000 clones, about 96% seen once. Sequencing input: T cells isolated from PBMCs. These receptors came from a human donor in good health. The CDR3 runs from the conserved cysteine through the conserved F or W. The D gene is left open where the match is weak. Clone size, where shown, is once, few, many, or a class for clones that have expanded.

j_call d_call v_call cdr3_length clone_size cdr3_aa cdr3_nt
TRBJ2-3 - TRBV19 16 once CASSIDPGVRADTQYF TGTGCCAGTAGTATAGACCCGGGAGTAAGAGCAGATACGCAGTATTTT
TRBJ2-3 - TRBV5-1 15 - CASAPGGPSTDTQYF TGCGCCAGCGCCCCCGGCGGGCCCAGCACAGATACGCAGTATTTT
TRBJ1-2 - TRBV6-5 13 - CASSYAVNYGYTF TGTGCCAGCAGTTACGCGGTTAACTATGGCTACACCTTC
TRBJ2-2 - TRBV27 12 - CASSWTGRELFF TGTGCCAGCAGTTGGACGGGGAGGGAGCTGTTTTTT
TRBJ2-3 - TRBV7-3 13 - CASGRPPQDTQYF TGTGCCAGCGGCCGCCCACCCCAAGATACGCAGTATTTT
TRBJ2-7 - TRBV11-2 13 - CASSYYIGYEQYF TGTGCCAGCAGCTACTACATAGGCTACGAGCAGTACTTC
TRBJ1-4 TRBD1 TRBV5-6 14 - CASSSDRANEKLFF TGTGCCAGCAGCTCTGACAGGGCCAATGAAAAACTGTTTTTT
TRBJ2-7 - TRBV6-6 12 - CASSYSTYEQYF TGTGCCAGCAGTTACTCTACCTACGAGCAGTACTTC
TRBJ1-2 - TRBV6-6 13 - CASSPSQAYGYTF TGTGCCAGCAGTCCCTCCCAAGCCTATGGCTACACCTTC
TRBJ2-3 TRBD2 TRBV19 15 - CASSKGLAGVDTQYF TGTGCCAGTAGTAAGGGACTAGCGGGAGTAGATACGCAGTATTTT
TRBJ2-1 TRBD1 TRBV5-4 13 - CASSPDRYNEQFF TGTGCCAGCAGCCCGGACAGGTACAATGAGCAGTTCTTC
TRBJ1-1 - TRBV7-2 13 - CASSLLWGVEAFF TGTGCCAGCAGCTTACTATGGGGGGTTGAAGCTTTCTTT
TRBJ1-2 - TRBV28 20 - CASSLNRGLFNYGYTFGYTF -
TRBJ2-4 - TRBV18 11 - CASSPGDIQYF TGTGCCAGCTCACCGGGCGACATTCAGTACTTC
TRBJ2-1 - TRBV5-1 16 - CASSKDTESSYNEQFF TGCGCCAGCAGCAAGGACACTGAAAGCTCCTACAATGAGCAGTTCTTC
TRBJ2-1 TRBD2 TRBV19 16 - CASSTLTSGSYNEQFF TGTGCCAGTAGTACCTTAACTAGCGGGAGCTACAATGAGCAGTTCTTC
TRBJ2-7 - TRBV30 12 - CAWSQTVYEQYF TGTGCCTGGAGTCAGACAGTCTACGAGCAGTACTTC
TRBJ2-7 - TRBV6-5 14 - CASRRGQVSYEQYF TGTGCCAGCAGGCGGGGGCAGGTGTCCTACGAGCAGTACTTC
TRBJ1-5 - TRBV6-6 14 - CASRATGGFQPQHF TGTGCCAGCAGGGCCACGGGAGGTTTTCAGCCCCAGCATTTT
TRBJ2-3 - TRBV13 15 - CASSQPPGGPDTQYF TGTGCCAGCAGCCAACCACCCGGGGGGCCAGATACGCAGTATTTT
TRBJ1-1 - TRBV7-2 14 - CASSLAPVNTEAFF TGTGCCAGCAGCTTAGCTCCCGTGAACACTGAAGCTTTCTTT
TRBJ2-1 TRBD1 TRBV6-5 16 - CASSSSGTGNYNEQFF TGTGCCAGCAGTTCATCCGGGACAGGGAATTACAATGAGCAGTTCTTC
TRBJ2-1 - TRBV7-3 11 - CASSFDNEQFF TGTGCCAGCAGCTTCGACAATGAGCAGTTCTTC
TRBJ2-3 TRBD2 TRBV30 15 - CAWSVLAGITDTQYF TGTGCCTGGAGTGTACTAGCGGGAATCACAGATACGCAGTATTTT
TRBJ2-1 TRBD2 TRBV11-2 16 - CASSLPTSGQSNEQFF TGTGCCAGCAGCCTTCCAACTAGCGGACAATCAAATGAGCAGTTCTTC
TRBJ1-5 - TRBV15 15 - CATSGLAGSNQPQHF TGTGCCACCAGCGGCCTGGCGGGTAGCAATCAGCCCCAGCATTTT
TRBJ2-3 - TRBV20-1 11 - CSATTRDTQYF TGCAGTGCCACTACTAGAGATACGCAGTATTTT
TRBJ1-1 TRBD1 TRBV6-1 14 - CASSDGTGRTEAFF TGTGCCAGCAGTGATGGGACAGGAAGGACTGAAGCTTTCTTT
TRBJ2-2 TRBD2 TRBV5-8 15 - CASSSGLAVVGELFF TGTGCCAGCAGCTCGGGACTAGCAGTAGTCGGGGAGCTGTTTTTT
TRBJ2-7 TRBD2 TRBV11-3 18 - CASSRNGLAGPNSYEQYF TGTGCCAGCAGCCGAAACGGACTAGCGGGACCGAATTCCTACGAGCAGTACTTC
TRBJ1-1 - TRBV6-5 11 - CASTRGTEAFF TGTGCCAGCACCCGGGGAACTGAAGCTTTCTTT
TRBJ2-7 TRBD2 TRBV4-1 13 - CASGAGESYEQYF TGCGCCAGCGGAGCGGGGGAGTCCTACGAGCAGTACTTC
TRBJ2-6 - TRBV10-1 14 - CASSGNSGANVLTF TGCGCCAGCAGTGGTAACTCTGGGGCCAACGTCCTGACTTTC
TRBJ2-1 TRBD1 TRBV5-8 11 - CASSLGTGQFF TGTGCCAGCAGCTTGGGGACAGGGCAGTTCTTC
TRBJ2-1 TRBD2 TRBV7-9 12 - CATTKSGDEQFF TGTGCCACCACCAAAAGCGGGGATGAGCAGTTCTTC
TRBJ2-3 TRBD2 TRBV9 15 once CASAGRWAGADTQYF TGTGCCAGCGCGGGCCGGTGGGCGGGAGCAGATACGCAGTATTTT
TRBJ2-3 TRBD2 TRBV29-1 13 - CSVEVGLEDTQYF TGCAGCGTTGAAGTGGGACTAGAGGATACGCAGTATTTT